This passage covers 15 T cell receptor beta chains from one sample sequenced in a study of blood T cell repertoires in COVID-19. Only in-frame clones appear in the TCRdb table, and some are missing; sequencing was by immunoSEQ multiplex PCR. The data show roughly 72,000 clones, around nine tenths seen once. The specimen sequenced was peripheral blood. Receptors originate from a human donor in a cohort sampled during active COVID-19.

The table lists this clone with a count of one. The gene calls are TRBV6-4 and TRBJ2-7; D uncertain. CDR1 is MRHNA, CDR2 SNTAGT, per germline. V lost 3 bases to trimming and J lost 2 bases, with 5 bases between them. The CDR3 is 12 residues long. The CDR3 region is CASSETPYEQYF. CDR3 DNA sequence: TGTGCCAGCAGTGAAACACCCTACGAGCAGTACTTC.

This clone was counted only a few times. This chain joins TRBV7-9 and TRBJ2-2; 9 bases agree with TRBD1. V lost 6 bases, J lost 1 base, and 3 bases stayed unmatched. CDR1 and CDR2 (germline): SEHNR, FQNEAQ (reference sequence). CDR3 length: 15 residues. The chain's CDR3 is CASRPGQGNTGELFF. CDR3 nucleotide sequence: TGTGCCAGCAGGCCGGGACAGGGGAACACCGGGGAGCTGTTTTTT.

The CDR3 is CASRGPGTSNDETQYF. CDR3 DNA sequence: TGTGCCAGCAGGGGACCCGGGACTAGTAATGATGAGACCCAGTACTTC. J is TRBJ2-5 and V is TRBV7-9; 8 bases are shared with TRBD2. Per the germline V gene, CDR1 is SEHNR and CDR2 is FQNEAQ (reference sequence). The CDR3 consists of 16 residues. The V and J ends lost 6 bases and 5 bases, in that order; junction bases with no gene match: 14.

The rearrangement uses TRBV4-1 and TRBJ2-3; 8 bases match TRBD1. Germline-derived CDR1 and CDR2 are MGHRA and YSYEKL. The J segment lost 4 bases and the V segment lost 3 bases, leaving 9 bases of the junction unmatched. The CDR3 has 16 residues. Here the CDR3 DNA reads TGCGCCAGCAGCCAGGCCGACAGGGGTTGGGCAGATACGCAGTATTTT. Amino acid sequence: CASSQADRGWADTQYF.

CDR3 in amino acids: CASSVGGPGRGAGELFF. The CDR3 nucleotides are TGTGCCAGCAGCGTAGGGGGGCCGGGAAGGGGCGCCGGGGAGCTGTTTTTT. This chain links TRBV9 with TRBJ2-2; a possible D gene is TRBD1 (6 bases). CDR1 and CDR2 (germline): SGDLS, YYNGEE. Trimming took 0 bases from V and 6 from J, leaving 18 bases between them. This CDR3 contains 17 residues.

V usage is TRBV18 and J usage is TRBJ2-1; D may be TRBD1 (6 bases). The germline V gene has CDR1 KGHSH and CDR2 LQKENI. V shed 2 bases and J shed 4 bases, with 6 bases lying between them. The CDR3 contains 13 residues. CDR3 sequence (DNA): TGTGCCAGCTCACCAGGACAGTACAATGAGCAGTTCTTC. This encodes CASSPGQYNEQFF.

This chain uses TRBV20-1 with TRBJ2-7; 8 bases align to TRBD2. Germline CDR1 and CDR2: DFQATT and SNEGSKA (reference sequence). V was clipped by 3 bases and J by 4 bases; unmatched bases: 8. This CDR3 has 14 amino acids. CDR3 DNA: TGCAGTGCTAGTGTATCGGGAGGGCCGTACGAGCAGTACTTC. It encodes CSASVSGGPYEQYF.

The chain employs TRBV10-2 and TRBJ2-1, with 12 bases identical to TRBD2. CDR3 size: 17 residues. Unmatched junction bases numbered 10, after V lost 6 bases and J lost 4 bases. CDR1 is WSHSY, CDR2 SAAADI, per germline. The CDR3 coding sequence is TGCGCCAGCAGCGGGACCGGGACTAGCGGGTTTTACAATGAGCAGTTCTTC. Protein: CASSGTGTSGFYNEQFF.

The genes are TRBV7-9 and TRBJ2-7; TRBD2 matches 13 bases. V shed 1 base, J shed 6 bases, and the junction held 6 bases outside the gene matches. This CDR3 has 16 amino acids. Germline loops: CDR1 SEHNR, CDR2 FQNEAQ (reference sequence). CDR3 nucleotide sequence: TGTGCCAGCAGCTTAGGGACTAGCGGGAGAATGGGCGAGCAGTACTTC. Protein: CASSLGTSGRMGEQYF.

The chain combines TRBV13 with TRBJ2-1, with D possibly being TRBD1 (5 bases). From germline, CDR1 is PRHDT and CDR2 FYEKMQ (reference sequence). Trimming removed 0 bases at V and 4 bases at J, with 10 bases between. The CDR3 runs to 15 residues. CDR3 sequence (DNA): TGTGCCAGCAGCTTAGGATTAGGACAATACAATGAGCAGTTCTTC. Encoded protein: CASSLGLGQYNEQFF.

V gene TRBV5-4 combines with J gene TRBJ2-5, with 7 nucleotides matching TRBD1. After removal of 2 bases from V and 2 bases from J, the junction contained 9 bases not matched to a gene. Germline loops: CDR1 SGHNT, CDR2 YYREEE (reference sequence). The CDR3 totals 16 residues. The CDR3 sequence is CASSFRQGVWQETQYF. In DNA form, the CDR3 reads TGTGCCAGCAGCTTCAGACAGGGAGTCTGGCAAGAGACCCAGTACTTC.

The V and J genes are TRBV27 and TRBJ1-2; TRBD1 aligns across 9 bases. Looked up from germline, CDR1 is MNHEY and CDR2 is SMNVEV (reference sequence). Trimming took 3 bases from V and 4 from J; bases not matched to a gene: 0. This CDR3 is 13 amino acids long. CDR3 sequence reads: CASSLDRGYGYTF. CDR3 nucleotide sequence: TGTGCCAGCAGTTTGGACAGGGGCTATGGCTACACCTTC.

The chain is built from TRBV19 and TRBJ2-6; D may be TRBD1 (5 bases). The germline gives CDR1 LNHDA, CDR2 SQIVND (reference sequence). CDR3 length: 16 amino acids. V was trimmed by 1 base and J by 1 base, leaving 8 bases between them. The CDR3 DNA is TGTGCCAGTAGTATAGTTCAGGGATCTGGGGCCAACGTCCTGACTTTC. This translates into CASSIVQGSGANVLTF.

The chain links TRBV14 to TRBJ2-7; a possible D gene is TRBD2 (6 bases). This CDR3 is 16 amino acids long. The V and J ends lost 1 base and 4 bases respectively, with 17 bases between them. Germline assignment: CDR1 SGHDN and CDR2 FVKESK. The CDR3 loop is CASSQGAREWGYEQYF. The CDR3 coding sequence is TGTGCCAGCAGCCAAGGGGCCCGGGAGTGGGGTTACGAGCAGTACTTC.

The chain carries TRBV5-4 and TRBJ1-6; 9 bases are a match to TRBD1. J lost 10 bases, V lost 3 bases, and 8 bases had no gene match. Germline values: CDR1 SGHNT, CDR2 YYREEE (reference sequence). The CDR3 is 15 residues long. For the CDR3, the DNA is TGTGCCAGCAGCTCCTCTGGACAGGGGCACTCACCCCTCCACTTT. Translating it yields CASSSSGQGHSPLHF. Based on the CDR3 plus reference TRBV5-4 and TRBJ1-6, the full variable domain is ETGVTQSPTHLIKTRGQQVTLRCSSQSGHNTVSWYQQALGQGPQFIFQYYREEENGRGNFPPRFSGLQFPNYSSELNVNALELDDSALYLCASSSSGQGHSPLHFGNGTRLTVT.